These 17 T cell receptor beta chains came from one sample sequenced in a study of T-cell reconstitution after alpha-beta-depleted transplantation in children. Unique molecular identifiers were incorporated into the prepared TCRbeta library. One entry per CDR3 protein results from TCRdb running MiXCR on the PCR reads. Among about 590,000 distinct CDR3 sequences listed, 10% to 15% were seen once. This specimen was PBMCs, mostly from graft donor cells, taken 360 days after TCRalphabeta/CD19-depleted stem cell transplant. These receptors were obtained from a male patient younger than 18 who had a stem cell transplant for acute myeloid leukemia, so the T cells may come from the graft donor.

The V call is TRBV20-1, the J call TRBJ1-1; tentative D call: TRBD1 (5 bases). This CDR3 region has 14 residues. V was shortened by 0 bases and J by 2 bases, with 10 bases between the two germline ends. Germline V gene lookup returns CDR1 DFQATT and CDR2 SNEGSKA (reference sequence). CDR3: CSARDLRDNTEAFF. Written as DNA, the CDR3 is TGCAGTGCTAGAGACCTCAGGGATAACACTGAAGCTTTCTTT.

In the case of this clonotype: This clone may be a read error of a much larger clone one base away. The J gene is TRBJ1-4, the V gene TRBV7-6; D not certain. The CDR3 has 11 residues. From germline, CDR1 is SGHVS and CDR2 FNYEAQ. CDR3 nucleotide sequence: TGTGCCAGCAGATTAGAGGAAAAACTGTTTTTT. It is translated as CASRLEEKLFF. Looking up the rest from reference TRBV7-6 and TRBJ1-4 gives the full variable domain: GAGVSQSPRYKVTKRGQDVALRCDPISGHVSLYWYRQALGQGPEFLTYFNYEAQQDKSGLPNDRFSAERPEGSISTLTIQRTEQRDSAMYRCASRLEEKLFFGSGTQLSVL.

This sequence joins TRBV20-1 and TRBJ2-7; 8 bases match TRBD1. This CDR3 region has 14 residues. Trimming cost V 3 bases and J 3 bases; bases outside gene matches: 7. The germline V gene encodes CDR1 DFQATT and CDR2 SNEGSKA (reference sequence). CDR3 sequence (DNA): TGCAGTGCTAGTACCCGGGACAGGCTCTACGAGCAGTACTTC. This sequence encodes CSASTRDRLYEQYF.

This clonotype turned up a few times. The chain's CDR3 is CATRGQGSSSYNEQFF. The CDR3 DNA is TGTGCCACCAGGGGACAGGGGTCGAGCTCCTACAATGAGCAGTTCTTC. The V gene is TRBV24-1, the J gene TRBJ2-1; 10 nucleotides align to TRBD1. Germline V gene sequence: CDR1 KGHDR, CDR2 SFDVKD. The CDR3 covers 16 residues. Germline trimming cut 7 bases from V and 0 bases from J; bases unmatched to any gene: 5.

The chain joins TRBV5-1 to TRBJ2-1, with D perhaps TRBD1 or TRBD2 (5 bases each). V shed 6 bases and J shed 12 bases, with 10 bases lying between them. The CDR3 totals 10 residues. Germline assignment: CDR1 SGHRS and CDR2 YFSETQ. The CDR3 DNA sequence: TGCGCCAGCACTCCGGGACGGCAGTTCTTC. Encoded protein: CASTPGRQFF.

This clonotype came up a few times. The V and J genes are TRBV14 and TRBJ2-2, with 7 bases aligning to TRBD2. The CDR3 has 16 residues. Trimming cost V 5 bases and J 1 base; bases outside gene matches: 7. Germline V gene lookup returns CDR1 SGHDN and CDR2 FVKESK. The CDR3 protein is CASSLIAGQNTGELFF. The CDR3 DNA reads as TGTGCCAGCAGCTTAATAGCGGGTCAGAACACCGGGGAGCTGTTTTTT. The full variable domain, with the rest looked up from reference TRBV14 and TRBJ2-2, is EAGVTQFPSHSVIEKGQTVTLRCDPISGHDNLYWYRRVMGKEIKFLLHFVKESKQDESGMPNNRFLAERTGGTYSTLKVQPAELEDSGVYFCASSLIAGQNTGELFFGEGSRLTVL.

Many counts were recorded for this clonotype. The chain has TRBV20-1 and TRBJ2-7; the D is unclear. The length of the CDR3 is 10 residues. The germline V gene has CDR1 DFQATT and CDR2 SNEGSKA (reference sequence). Trimming shortened V by 3 bases and J by 6 bases, and 6 bases separated the two germline ends. CDR3 DNA sequence: TGCAGTGCTAGGTCGCCCGAGCAGTACTTC. Translation: CSARSPEQYF.

This clonotype was counted between two and nine times. The chain combines TRBV29-1 with TRBJ2-1, with D possibly being TRBD1 or TRBD2 (5 bases each). The CDR3 is 14 amino acids. The ends were cut back, 6 bases at V and 3 bases at J, with 15 bases in the middle. CDR1 is SQVTM and CDR2 is ANQGSEA in the germline V gene. CDR3 DNA sequence: TGCAGCGTGGGGGAACGGACACTCTACAATGAGCAGTTCTTC. This translates into CSVGERTLYNEQFF.

This clonotype was found a few times. J is TRBJ2-7 and V is TRBV5-1; either TRBD1 or TRBD2 may supply D (6 bases each). V lost 4 bases and J lost 0, with 14 bases in between. Germline V gene data show CDR1 as SGHRS and CDR2 as YFSETQ. The CDR3 length is 15 residues. In DNA, the CDR3 is TGCGCCAGCAGCCCTGGGGGGCAGAGCTCCTACGAGCAGTACTTC. Protein product: CASSPGGQSSYEQYF. The full variable domain, with the rest looked up from reference TRBV5-1 and TRBJ2-7, is KAGVTQTPRYLIKTRGQQVTLSCSPISGHRSVSWYQQTPGQGLQFLFEYFSETQRNKGNFPGRFSGRQFSNSRSEMNVSTLELGDSALYLCASSPGGQSSYEQYFGPGTRLTVT.

This clonotype was picked up a small number of times. The chain carries TRBV9 and TRBJ2-5; 8 positions agree with TRBD1. The V and J ends lost 4 bases and 5 bases, in that order; junction bases with no gene match: 10. The germline V gene encodes CDR1 SGDLS and CDR2 YYNGEE. CDR3 length equals 15 residues. For the CDR3, the DNA is TGTGCCAGCAGCATAGACAGGGGTCAAAGTGAGACCCAGTACTTC. Amino acids: CASSIDRGQSETQYF.

This clonotype has ten or more counts. This chain connects TRBV3-1 to TRBJ2-5, with 11 bases fitting TRBD2. Germline CDR1 and CDR2: LGHDT and YNNKEL (reference sequence). The CDR3 covers 14 residues. The J segment lost 2 bases and the V segment lost 7 bases, leaving 3 bases of the junction unmatched. The CDR3 sequence: CASTRLAGQETQYF. The CDR3 DNA reads as TGTGCCAGCACCCGACTAGCGGGGCAAGAGACCCAGTACTTC.

This clonotype was counted ten times or more. The chain recombines TRBV9 with TRBJ2-2, with 12 bases matching TRBD2. This CDR3 is built from 17 residues. V was clipped by 4 bases and J by 1 base; unmatched bases: 5. Germline V gives CDR1 SGDLS, CDR2 YYNGEE. The CDR3 DNA is TGTGCCAGCAGCCCCCGGACTAGCGGGGTGAACACCGGGGAGCTGTTTTTT. It translates to CASSPRTSGVNTGELFF.

The chain combines TRBV6-5 with TRBJ2-2; D gene ambiguous. Germline CDR1 reads MNHEY; CDR2 reads SVGAGI. Trimming removed 2 bases at V and 5 bases at J, with 18 bases between. The CDR3 is made up of 17 amino acids. CDR3 nucleotide sequence: TGTGCCAGCAGTTACGCCCGGGCAGGCCCTATTACCGGGGAGCTGTTTTTT. Translating it yields CASSYARAGPITGELFF.

This clonotype was detected only a few times. The CDR3 is CSAVAGGPAYEQYF. CDR3 nucleotides: TGCAGTGCCGTAGCGGGAGGGCCCGCCTACGAGCAGTACTTC. The chain employs TRBV20-1 and TRBJ2-7; 11 bases are a match to TRBD2. CDR3 length: 14 amino acids. The V gene's germline CDR1 is DFQATT and CDR2 SNEGSKA (reference sequence). The V gene end was trimmed by 6 bases and the J gene end by 2 bases; junction bases not matched to a gene: 6.

J is TRBJ2-7 and V is TRBV4-3; TRBD1 agrees at 8 bases. This CDR3 region has 17 residues. Germline lookup yields CDR1 LGHNA and CDR2 YSLEER. V was pared by 2 bases and J by 2 bases, with 11 bases of the junction left unmatched. The CDR3 reads CASSQSLGTGQTYEQYF. The CDR3, as DNA: TGCGCCAGCAGCCAATCCCTTGGGACAGGTCAAACCTACGAGCAGTACTTC.

V gene TRBV5-1 combines with J gene TRBJ1-3, with D hard to call. CDR1 and CDR2 from the germline V gene are SGHRS and YFSETQ. Trimming removed 0 bases at V and 4 bases at J, with 11 bases between. The CDR3 sequence is 15 residues long. In DNA, the CDR3 is TGCGCCAGCAGCTTGGAGTCAGTTGCCGGAAACACCATATATTTT. Protein sequence: CASSLESVAGNTIYF.

This clonotype turned up a few times. V usage is TRBV19 and J usage is TRBJ1-1; D is possibly TRBD1 (5 bases). V was trimmed by 4 bases and J by 0 bases, leaving 15 bases between them. The CDR3 is 16 amino acids. From germline, CDR1 is LNHDA and CDR2 SQIVND (reference sequence). In DNA, the CDR3 is TGTGCCAGTAGTACTCCCCGACGGGGCATGAACACTGAAGCTTTCTTT. Translating it yields CASSTPRRGMNTEAFF.